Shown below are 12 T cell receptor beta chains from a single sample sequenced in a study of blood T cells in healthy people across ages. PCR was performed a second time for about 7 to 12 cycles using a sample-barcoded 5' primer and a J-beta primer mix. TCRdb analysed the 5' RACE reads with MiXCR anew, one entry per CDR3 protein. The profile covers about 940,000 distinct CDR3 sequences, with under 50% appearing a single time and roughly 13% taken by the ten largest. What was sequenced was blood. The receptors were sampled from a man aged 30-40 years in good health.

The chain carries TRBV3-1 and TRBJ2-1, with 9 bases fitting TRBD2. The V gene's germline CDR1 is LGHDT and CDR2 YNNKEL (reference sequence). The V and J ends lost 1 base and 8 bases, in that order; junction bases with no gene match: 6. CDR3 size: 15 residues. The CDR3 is CASSQGERGVHEQFF. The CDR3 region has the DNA TGTGCCAGCAGCCAAGGTGAGCGGGGGGTGCATGAGCAGTTCTTC.

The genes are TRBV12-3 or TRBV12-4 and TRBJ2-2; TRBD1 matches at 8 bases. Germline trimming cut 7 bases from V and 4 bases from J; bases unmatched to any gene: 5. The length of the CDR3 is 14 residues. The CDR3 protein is CASTGTGFTGELFF. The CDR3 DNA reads TGTGCCAGCACGGGGACAGGCTTCACCGGGGAGCTGTTTTTT.

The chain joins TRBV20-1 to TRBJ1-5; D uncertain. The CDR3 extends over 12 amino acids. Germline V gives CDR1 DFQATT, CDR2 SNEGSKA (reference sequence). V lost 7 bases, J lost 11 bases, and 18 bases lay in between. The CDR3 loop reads CSVAGPLGAQHF. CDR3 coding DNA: TGCAGTGTCGCAGGACCCCTAGGAGCCCAGCATTTT.

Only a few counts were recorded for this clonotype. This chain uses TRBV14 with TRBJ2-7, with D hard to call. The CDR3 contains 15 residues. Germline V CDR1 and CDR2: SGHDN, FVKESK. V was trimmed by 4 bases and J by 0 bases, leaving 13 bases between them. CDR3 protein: CASSPRVFSSYEQYF. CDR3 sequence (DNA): TGTGCCAGCAGCCCCCGGGTCTTTTCCTCCTACGAGCAGTACTTC.

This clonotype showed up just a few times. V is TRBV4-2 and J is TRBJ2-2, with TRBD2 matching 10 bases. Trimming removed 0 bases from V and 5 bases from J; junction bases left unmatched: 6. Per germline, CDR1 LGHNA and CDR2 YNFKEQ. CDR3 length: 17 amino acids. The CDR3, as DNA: TGTGCCAGCAGCCAAGAATTAGCGGGGGGTGGAACCGGGGAGCTGTTTTTT. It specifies CASSQELAGGGTGELFF.

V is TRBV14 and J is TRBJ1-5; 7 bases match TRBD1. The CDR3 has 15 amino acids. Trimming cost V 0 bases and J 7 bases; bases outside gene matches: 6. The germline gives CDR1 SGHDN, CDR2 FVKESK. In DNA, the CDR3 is TGTGCCAGCAGCCAAGAAGGAGGGGGCTTGCAGCCCCAGCATTTT. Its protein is CASSQEGGGLQPQHF.

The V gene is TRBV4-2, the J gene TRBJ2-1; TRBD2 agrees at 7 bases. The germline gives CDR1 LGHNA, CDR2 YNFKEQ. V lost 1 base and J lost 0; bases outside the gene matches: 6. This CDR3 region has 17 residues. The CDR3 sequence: CASSQGDYPSSYNEQFF. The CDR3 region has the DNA TGTGCCAGCAGCCAAGGGGACTACCCGAGCTCCTACAATGAGCAGTTCTTC.

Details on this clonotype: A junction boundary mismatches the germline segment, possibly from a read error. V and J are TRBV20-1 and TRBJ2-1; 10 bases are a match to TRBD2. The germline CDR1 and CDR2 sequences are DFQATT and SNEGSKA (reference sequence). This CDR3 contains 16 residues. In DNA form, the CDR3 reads TGCAGTGCTAGAGATTACCGGACTAGCGGATACAATGAGCAATTCTTC. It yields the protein CSARDYRTSGYNEQFF.

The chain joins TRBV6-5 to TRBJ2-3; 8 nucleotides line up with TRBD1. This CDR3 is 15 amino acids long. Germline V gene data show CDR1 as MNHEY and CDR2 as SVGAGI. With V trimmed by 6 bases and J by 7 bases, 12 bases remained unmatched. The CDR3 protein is CASRKDGQGTYTQYF. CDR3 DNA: TGTGCCAGCAGAAAAGACGGACAGGGAACATATACGCAGTATTTT.

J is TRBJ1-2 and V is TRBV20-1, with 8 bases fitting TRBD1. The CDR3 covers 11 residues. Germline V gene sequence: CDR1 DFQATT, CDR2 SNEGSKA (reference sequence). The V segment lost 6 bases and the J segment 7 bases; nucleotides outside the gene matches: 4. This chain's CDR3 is CSAYDRGGYTF. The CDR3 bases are TGCAGTGCGTACGACAGGGGTGGCTACACCTTC.

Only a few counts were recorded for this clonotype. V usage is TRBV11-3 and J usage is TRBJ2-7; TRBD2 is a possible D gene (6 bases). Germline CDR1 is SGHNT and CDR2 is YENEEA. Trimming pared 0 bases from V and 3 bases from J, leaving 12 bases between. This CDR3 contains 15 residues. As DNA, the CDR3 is TGTGCCAGCAGCTTAGATAAGGAGGGGAACTACGAGCAGTACTTC. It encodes CASSLDKEGNYEQYF.

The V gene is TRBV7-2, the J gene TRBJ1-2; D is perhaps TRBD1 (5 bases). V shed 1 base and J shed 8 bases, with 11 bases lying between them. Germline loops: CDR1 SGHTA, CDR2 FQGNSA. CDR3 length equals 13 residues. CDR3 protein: CASSLGGTGGYTF. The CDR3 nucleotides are TGTGCCAGCAGCTTAGGCGGGACGGGAGGCTACACCTTC.